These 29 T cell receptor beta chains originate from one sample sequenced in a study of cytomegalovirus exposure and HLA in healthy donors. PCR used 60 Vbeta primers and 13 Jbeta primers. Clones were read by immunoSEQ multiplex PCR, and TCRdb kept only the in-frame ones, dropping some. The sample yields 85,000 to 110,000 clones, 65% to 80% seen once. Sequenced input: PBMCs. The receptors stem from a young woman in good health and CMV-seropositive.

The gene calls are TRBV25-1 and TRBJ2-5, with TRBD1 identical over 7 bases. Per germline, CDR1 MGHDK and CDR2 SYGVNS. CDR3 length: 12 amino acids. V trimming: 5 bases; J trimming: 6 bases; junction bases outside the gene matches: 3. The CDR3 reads CASSWTGKTQYF. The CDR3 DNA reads TGTGCCAGCAGTTGGACAGGAAAGACCCAGTACTTC.

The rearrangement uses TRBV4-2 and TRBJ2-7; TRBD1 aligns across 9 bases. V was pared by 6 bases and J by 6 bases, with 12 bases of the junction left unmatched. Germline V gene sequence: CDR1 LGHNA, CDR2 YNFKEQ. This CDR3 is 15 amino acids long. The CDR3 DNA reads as TGTGCCAGCAGTCAGACCGGGACAGGGTATAGCGAGCAGTACTTC. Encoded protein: CASSQTGTGYSEQYF.

The CDR3 loop reads CASGGPTGGYTF. The CDR3 DNA sequence: TGTGCCAGCGGGGGACCCACAGGGGGCTACACCTTC. The chain couples TRBV6-5 to TRBJ1-2, with a tentative D call TRBD1 (6 bases). Germline V gene data show CDR1 as MNHEY and CDR2 as SVGAGI. The CDR3 length is 12 residues. Trimming removed 8 bases from V and 8 bases from J, with 15 bases in between.

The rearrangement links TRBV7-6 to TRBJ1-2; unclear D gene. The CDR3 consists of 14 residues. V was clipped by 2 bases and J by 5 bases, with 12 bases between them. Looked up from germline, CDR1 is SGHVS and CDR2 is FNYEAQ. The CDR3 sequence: CASSLLPDQYGYTF. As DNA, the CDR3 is TGTGCCAGCAGCTTACTCCCAGATCAGTATGGCTACACCTTC.

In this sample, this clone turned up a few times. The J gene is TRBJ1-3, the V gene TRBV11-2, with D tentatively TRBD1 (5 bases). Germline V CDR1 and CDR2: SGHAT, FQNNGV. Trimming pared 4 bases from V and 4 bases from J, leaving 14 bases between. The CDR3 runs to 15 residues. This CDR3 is CASSYSTQDGNTIYF. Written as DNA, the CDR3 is TGTGCCAGCAGCTACTCGACACAGGACGGAAACACCATATATTTT.

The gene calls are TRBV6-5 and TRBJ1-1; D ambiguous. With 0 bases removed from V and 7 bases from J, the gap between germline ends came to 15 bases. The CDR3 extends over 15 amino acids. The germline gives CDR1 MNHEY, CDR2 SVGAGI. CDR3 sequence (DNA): TGTGCCAGCAGTTACTCGAGGGCTTTCGCGAGTGAAGCTTTCTTT. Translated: CASSYSRAFASEAFF.

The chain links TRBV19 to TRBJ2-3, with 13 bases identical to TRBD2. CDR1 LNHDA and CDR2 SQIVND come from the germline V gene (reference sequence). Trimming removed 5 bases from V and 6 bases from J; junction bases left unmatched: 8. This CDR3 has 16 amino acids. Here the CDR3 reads CASSLGLAGSGDTQYF. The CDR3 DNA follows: TGTGCCAGTAGTCTGGGACTAGCGGGGTCAGGGGATACGCAGTATTTT.

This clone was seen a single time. Here the CDR3 reads CASSLGRDQPQHF. In nucleotides, the CDR3 is TGCGCCAGCAGCTTGGGGCGGGATCAGCCCCAGCATTTT. The chain links TRBV5-1 to TRBJ1-5, with unresolved D. The CDR3 has 13 residues. The germline V gene encodes CDR1 SGHRS and CDR2 YFSETQ. The V and J ends lost 0 bases and 5 bases respectively, with 6 bases between them.

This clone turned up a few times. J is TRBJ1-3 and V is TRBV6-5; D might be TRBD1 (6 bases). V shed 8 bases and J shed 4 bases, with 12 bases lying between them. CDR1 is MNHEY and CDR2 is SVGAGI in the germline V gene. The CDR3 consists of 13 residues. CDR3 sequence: CASGQLGGNTIYF. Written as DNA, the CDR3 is TGTGCCAGCGGACAGCTTGGGGGAAACACCATATATTTT.

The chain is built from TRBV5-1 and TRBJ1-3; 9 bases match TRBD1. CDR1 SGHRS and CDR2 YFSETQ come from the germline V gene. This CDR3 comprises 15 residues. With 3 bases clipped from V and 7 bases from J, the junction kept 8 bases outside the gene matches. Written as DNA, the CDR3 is TGCGCCAGCAGCTCCGGGACAGGGTTTTGGAACACCATATATTTT. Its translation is CASSSGTGFWNTIYF.

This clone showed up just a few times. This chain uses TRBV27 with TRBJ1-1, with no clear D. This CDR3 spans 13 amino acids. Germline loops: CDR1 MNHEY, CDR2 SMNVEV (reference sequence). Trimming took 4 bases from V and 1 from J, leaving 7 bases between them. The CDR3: CASSYPGNTEAFF. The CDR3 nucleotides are TGTGCCAGCAGTTACCCGGGGAACACTGAAGCTTTCTTT.

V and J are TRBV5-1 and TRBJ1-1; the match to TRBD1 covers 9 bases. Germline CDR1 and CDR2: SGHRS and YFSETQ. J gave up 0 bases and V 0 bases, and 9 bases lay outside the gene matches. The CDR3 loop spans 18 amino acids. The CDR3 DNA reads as TGCGCCAGCAGCTTGGCCCGCGGGACAGGGAGGATGAACACTGAAGCTTTCTTT. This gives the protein CASSLARGTGRMNTEAFF.

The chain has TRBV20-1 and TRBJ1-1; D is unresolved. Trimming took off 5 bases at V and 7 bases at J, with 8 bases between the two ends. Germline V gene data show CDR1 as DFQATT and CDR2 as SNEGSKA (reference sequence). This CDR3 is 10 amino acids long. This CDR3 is CSALLCEAFF. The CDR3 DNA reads TGCAGTGCTCTTCTTTGTGAAGCTTTCTTT.

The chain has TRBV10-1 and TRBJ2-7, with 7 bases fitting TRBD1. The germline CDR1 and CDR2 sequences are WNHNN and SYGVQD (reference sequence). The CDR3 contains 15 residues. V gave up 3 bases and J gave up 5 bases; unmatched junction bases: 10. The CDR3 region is CASSDSAQGSNEQYF. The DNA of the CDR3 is TGCGCCAGCAGTGACTCGGCACAGGGGTCTAACGAGCAGTACTTC.

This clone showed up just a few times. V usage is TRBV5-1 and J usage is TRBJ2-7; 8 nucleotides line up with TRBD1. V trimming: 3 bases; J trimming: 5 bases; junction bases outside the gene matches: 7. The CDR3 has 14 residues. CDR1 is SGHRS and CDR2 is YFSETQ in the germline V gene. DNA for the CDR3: TGCGCCAGCAGCTCTCACCCGGGACAGGACGAGCAGTACTTC. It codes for CASSSHPGQDEQYF.

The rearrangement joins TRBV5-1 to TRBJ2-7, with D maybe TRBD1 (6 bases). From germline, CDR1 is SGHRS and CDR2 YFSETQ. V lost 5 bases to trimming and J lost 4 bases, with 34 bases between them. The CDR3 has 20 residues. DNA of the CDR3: TGCGCCAGCAGACACGAGGGGGTCGGCTTACGGGAATTCAGAAATTACGAGCAGTACTTC. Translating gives CASRHEGVGLREFRNYEQYF.

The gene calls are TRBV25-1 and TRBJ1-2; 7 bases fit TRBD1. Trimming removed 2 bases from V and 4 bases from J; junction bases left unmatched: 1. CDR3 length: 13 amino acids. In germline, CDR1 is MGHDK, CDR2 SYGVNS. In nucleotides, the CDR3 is TGTGCCAGCAGTGAAAGGGACAGCTATGGCTACACCTTC. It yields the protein CASSERDSYGYTF.

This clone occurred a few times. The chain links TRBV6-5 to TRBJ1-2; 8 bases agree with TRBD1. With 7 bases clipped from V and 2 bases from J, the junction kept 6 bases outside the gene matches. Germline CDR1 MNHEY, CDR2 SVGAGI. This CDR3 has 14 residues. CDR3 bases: TGTGCCAGCAAGCCCGACAGGGGAAACTATGGCTACACCTTC. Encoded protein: CASKPDRGNYGYTF.

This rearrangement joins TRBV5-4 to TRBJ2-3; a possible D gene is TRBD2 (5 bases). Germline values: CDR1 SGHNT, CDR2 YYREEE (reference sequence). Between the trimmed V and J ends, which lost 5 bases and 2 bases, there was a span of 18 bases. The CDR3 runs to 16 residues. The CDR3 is CASSLRLMGTTDTQYF. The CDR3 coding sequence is TGTGCCAGCAGTTTGCGACTAATGGGAACCACAGATACGCAGTATTTT.

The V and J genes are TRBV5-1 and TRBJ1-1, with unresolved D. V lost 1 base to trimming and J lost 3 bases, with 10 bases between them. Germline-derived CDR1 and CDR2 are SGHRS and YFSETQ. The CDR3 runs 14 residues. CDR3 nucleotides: TGCGCCAGCAGCTTGATGCGCGGAGACACTGAAGCTTTCTTT. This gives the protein CASSLMRGDTEAFF.

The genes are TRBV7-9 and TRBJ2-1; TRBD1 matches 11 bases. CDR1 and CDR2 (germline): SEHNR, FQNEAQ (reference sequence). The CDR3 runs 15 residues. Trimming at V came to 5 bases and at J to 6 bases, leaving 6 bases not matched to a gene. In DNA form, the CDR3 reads TGTGCCAGCAGCCCCGGACAGGGGGCTATCAATGAGCAGTTCTTC. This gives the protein CASSPGQGAINEQFF.

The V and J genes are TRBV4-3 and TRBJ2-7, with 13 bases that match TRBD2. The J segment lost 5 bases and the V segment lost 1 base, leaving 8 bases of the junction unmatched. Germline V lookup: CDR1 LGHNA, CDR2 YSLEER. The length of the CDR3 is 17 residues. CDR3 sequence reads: CASSQALGLAGDNEQYF. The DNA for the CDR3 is TGCGCCAGCAGCCAAGCCCTAGGACTAGCGGGAGACAACGAGCAGTACTTC.

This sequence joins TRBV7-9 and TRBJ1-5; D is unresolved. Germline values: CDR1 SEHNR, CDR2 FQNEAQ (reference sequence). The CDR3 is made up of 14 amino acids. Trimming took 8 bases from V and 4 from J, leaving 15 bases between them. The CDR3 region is CASSSLGVNQPQHF. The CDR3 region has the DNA TGTGCCAGCTCCAGTCTCGGGGTGAATCAGCCCCAGCATTTT.

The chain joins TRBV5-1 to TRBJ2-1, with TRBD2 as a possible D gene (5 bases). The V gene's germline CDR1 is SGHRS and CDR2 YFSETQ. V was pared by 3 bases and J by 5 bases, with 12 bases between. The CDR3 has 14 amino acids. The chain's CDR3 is CASSWSTRDNEQFF. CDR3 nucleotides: TGCGCCAGCAGCTGGTCCACTAGGGACAATGAGCAGTTCTTC.

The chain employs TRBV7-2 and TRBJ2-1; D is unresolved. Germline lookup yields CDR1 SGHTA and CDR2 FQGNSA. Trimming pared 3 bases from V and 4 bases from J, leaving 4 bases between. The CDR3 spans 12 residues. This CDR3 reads CASSFLYNEQFF. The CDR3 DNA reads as TGTGCCAGCAGCTTCCTATACAATGAGCAGTTCTTC.

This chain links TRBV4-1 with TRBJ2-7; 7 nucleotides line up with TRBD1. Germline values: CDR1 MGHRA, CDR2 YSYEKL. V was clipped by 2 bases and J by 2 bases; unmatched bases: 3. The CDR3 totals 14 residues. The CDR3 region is CASSQQRGPYEQYF. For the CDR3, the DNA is TGCGCCAGCAGCCAACAAAGGGGGCCCTACGAGCAGTACTTC.

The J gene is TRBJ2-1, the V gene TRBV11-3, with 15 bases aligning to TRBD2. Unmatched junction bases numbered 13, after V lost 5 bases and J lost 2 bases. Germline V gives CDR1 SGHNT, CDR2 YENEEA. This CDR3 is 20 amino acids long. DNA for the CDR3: TGTGCCAGCAGCCCAGGATGGACTAGCGGGAGGGCCGGTGCCTACAATGAGCAGTTCTTC. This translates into CASSPGWTSGRAGAYNEQFF.

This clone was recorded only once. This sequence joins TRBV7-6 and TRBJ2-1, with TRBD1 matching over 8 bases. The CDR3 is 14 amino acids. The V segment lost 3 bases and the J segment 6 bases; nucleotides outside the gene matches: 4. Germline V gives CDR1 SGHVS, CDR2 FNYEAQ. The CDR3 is CASSLGQVGNEQFF. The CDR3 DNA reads TGTGCCAGCAGCTTGGGACAGGTGGGCAATGAGCAGTTCTTC.

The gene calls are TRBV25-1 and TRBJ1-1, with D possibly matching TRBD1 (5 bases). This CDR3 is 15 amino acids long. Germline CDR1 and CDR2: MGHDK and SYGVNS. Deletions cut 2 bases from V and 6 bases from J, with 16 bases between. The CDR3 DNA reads TGTGCCAGCAGTGAAAGTCGACAGCTAAAAGCTGAAGCTTTCTTT. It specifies CASSESRQLKAEAFF.